A single sample gave rise to the 8 T cell receptor beta chains below, sequenced in a study of blood T cell repertoires in COVID-19. Some clones are missing from TCRdb's copy, which holds only in-frame ones; the method was immunoSEQ multiplex PCR. This table has just over 250,000 clones, over 75% appearing once. Sequencing used peripheral blood. Receptor source: a woman aged 45-65 years with acute or convalescent COVID-19.

The chain couples TRBV18 to TRBJ2-1; tentatively, D is TRBD2 (6 bases). The V and J ends lost 3 bases and 4 bases respectively, with 16 bases between them. CDR3 size: 16 residues. Germline CDR1 and CDR2: KGHSH and LQKENI. The CDR3 sequence: CASSPSLGGRYNEQFF. CDR3 sequence (DNA): TGTGCCAGCTCACCTTCCTTGGGGGGAAGATACAATGAGCAGTTCTTC.

The rearrangement uses TRBV6-6 and TRBJ2-7; 8 bases are shared with TRBD2. CDR1 is MNHNY and CDR2 is SVGAGI in the germline V gene (reference sequence). The CDR3 extends over 15 amino acids. With 7 bases clipped from V and 4 bases from J, the junction kept 12 bases outside the gene matches. The CDR3 DNA reads TGTGCCAGCAAAAAGCGGGAGTTCTCGATATACGAGCAGTACTTC. Its translation: CASKKREFSIYEQYF.

This rearrangement joins TRBV6-5 to TRBJ1-6, with 9 bases identical to TRBD1. The CDR3 sequence is 14 residues long. Germline V gives CDR1 MNHEY, CDR2 SVGAGI. The J segment lost 8 bases and the V segment lost 5 bases, leaving 4 bases of the junction unmatched. DNA for the CDR3: TGTGCCAGCAGTCGGACAGGGGCTGATTCACCCCTCCACTTT. Translation: CASSRTGADSPLHF.

The gene calls are TRBV19 and TRBJ2-1; D is perhaps TRBD1 (6 bases). V shed 0 bases and J shed 7 bases, with 19 bases lying between them. Germline V gene lookup returns CDR1 LNHDA and CDR2 SQIVND (reference sequence). This CDR3 is built from 17 residues. The CDR3 nucleotides read TGTGCCAGTAGTATAGAAGAGGGGGTGGACTCGGGGAATGAGCAGTTCTTC. Its protein product is CASSIEEGVDSGNEQFF. The complete variable domain, with remaining parts taken from reference TRBV19 and TRBJ2-1, reads DGGITQSPKYLFRKEGQNVTLSCEQNLNHDAMYWYRQDPGQGLRLIYYSQIVNDFQKGDIAEGYSVSREKKESFPLTVTSAQKNPTAFYLCASSIEEGVDSGNEQFFGPGTRLTVL.

The genes are TRBV19 and TRBJ2-5; D may be TRBD1 (5 bases). The CDR3 is 14 residues long. V was cut by 8 bases and J by 5 bases, with 18 bases left in between. Germline loops: CDR1 LNHDA, CDR2 SQIVND (reference sequence). Here the CDR3 DNA reads TGTGCCAGTGGGAACCCCAGGGCTGGGGAGACCCAGTACTTC. It is translated as CASGNPRAGETQYF.

V gene TRBV28 combines with J gene TRBJ1-5, with D unresolved. Germline-derived CDR1 and CDR2 are MDHEN and SYDVKM. The CDR3 is 14 residues long. V shed 6 bases and J shed 0 bases, with 9 bases lying between them. CDR3 sequence (DNA): TGTGCCAGCAGAGCAAAGTTTAGCAATCAGCCCCAGCATTTT. It translates to CASRAKFSNQPQHF. The whole variable domain, remainder taken from reference TRBV28 and TRBJ1-5, is DVKVTQSSRYLVKRTGEKVFLECVQDMDHENMFWYRQDPGLGLRLIYFSYDVKMKEKGDIPEGYSVSREKKERFSLILESASTNQTSMYLCASRAKFSNQPQHFGDGTRLSIL.

This clone was counted once. CDR3 loop: CASRQGWPNEKLFF. CDR3 sequence (DNA): TGTGCCAGTAGACAGGGGTGGCCTAATGAAAAACTGTTTTTT. The chain employs TRBV19 and TRBJ1-4; the match to TRBD1 covers 7 bases. The V gene's germline CDR1 is LNHDA and CDR2 SQIVND (reference sequence). The CDR3 extends over 14 amino acids. Losses at the gene ends were 6 bases for V and 3 bases for J; bases not matched to a gene: 4.

The chain uses TRBV5-5 and TRBJ2-7, with 7 bases fitting TRBD2. Germline CDR1 is SGHKS and CDR2 is YYEKEE (reference sequence). The CDR3 runs 13 residues. J gave up 7 bases and V 3 bases, and 7 bases lay outside the gene matches. In DNA form, the CDR3 reads TGTGCCAGCAGCTCAGCGGGAAGGAGTGAGCAGTACTTC. Protein: CASSSAGRSEQYF.